This entry lists 18 T cell receptor beta chains sequenced from one sample in a study of shared clonotypes between healthy human individuals. Naive CD8 cells lacked CD45RO and underwent positive selection for CCR7, leaving out terminally differentiated effector memory CD45RA+ cells. Sequenced by immunoSEQ multiplex PCR; TCRdb stores in-frame clones only, minus some. The data hold under 2,000,000 clones, with less than 95% observed a single time. Sequencing was carried out using naive CD8+ T cells sorted from blood. These receptors were collected from a man aged 18 to 29 in good health.

The chain has TRBV5-1 and TRBJ2-7; D ambiguous. V was shortened by 2 bases and J by 5 bases, with 23 bases between the two germline ends. The CDR3 consists of 17 residues. Germline CDR1 reads SGHRS; CDR2 reads YFSETQ. CDR3 residues: CASSLITDGYFLDEQYF. CDR3 sequence (DNA): TGCGCCAGCAGCTTAATTACGGATGGATACTTTCTGGACGAGCAGTACTTC.

The chain recombines TRBV19 with TRBJ1-1; possibly TRBD1 for D (5 bases). Germline V CDR1 and CDR2: LNHDA, SQIVND (reference sequence). The CDR3 has 16 residues. The V gene lost 3 bases and the J gene lost 4 bases, with 18 bases spanning the gap. CDR3 nucleotides: TGTGCCAGTAGTATTCTTCAGGGCAGTTATACCACTGAAGCTTTCTTT. It translates to CASSILQGSYTTEAFF.

The V gene is TRBV27, the J gene TRBJ2-1; 9 bases line up with TRBD1. The V segment lost 6 bases and the J segment 5 bases; nucleotides outside the gene matches: 8. The germline V gene encodes CDR1 MNHEY and CDR2 SMNVEV (reference sequence). The CDR3 sequence is 15 residues long. The CDR3 spells CASRLQGAWDNEQFF. The CDR3 nucleotides read TGTGCCAGCAGGCTACAGGGGGCCTGGGACAATGAGCAGTTCTTC.

CDR3 loop: CASSRILAPEETQYF. The CDR3 nucleotides read TGCGCCAGCAGCCGAATCTTAGCCCCTGAGGAGACCCAGTACTTC. The chain is built from TRBV4-3 and TRBJ2-5; D not resolved. This CDR3 comprises 15 residues. CDR1 is LGHNA, CDR2 YSLEER, per germline. Trimming removed 4 bases from V and 5 bases from J, with 17 bases in between.

Turning to this clone: Other DNA sequences from this sample encode an identical CDR3 as well. The chain carries TRBV28 and TRBJ1-3; D uncertain. Germline-derived CDR1 and CDR2 are MDHEN and SYDVKM. V was pared by 3 bases and J by 1 base, with 7 bases between. CDR3 length: 14 residues. CDR3 region: CASSLGISGNTIYF. The CDR3 region has the DNA TGTGCCAGCAGTTTGGGAATTTCTGGAAACACCATATATTTT.

The J gene is TRBJ1-2, the V gene TRBV19; D is ambiguous. CDR1 and CDR2 from the germline V gene are LNHDA and SQIVND (reference sequence). The CDR3 extends over 15 amino acids. V gave up 1 base and J gave up 3 bases, with 12 bases separating them. The DNA for the CDR3 is TGTGCCAGTAGTATAGTAGGAGGAAAAGACTATGGCTACACCTTC. Its translation: CASSIVGGKDYGYTF.

The chain uses TRBV28 and TRBJ1-2, with D hard to call. The CDR3 totals 12 residues. The germline V gene encodes CDR1 MDHEN and CDR2 SYDVKM. Trimming stripped 7 bases from V and 4 bases from J, with 10 bases between. Here the CDR3 reads CASTEDSYGYTF. The CDR3 DNA sequence: TGTGCCAGCACTGAGGATTCCTATGGCTACACCTTC.

V gene TRBV28 combines with J gene TRBJ2-2, with 12 nucleotides matching TRBD2. Per the germline V gene, CDR1 is MDHEN and CDR2 is SYDVKM. Trimming cost V 5 bases and J 6 bases; bases outside gene matches: 7. This CDR3 spans 16 amino acids. Written as DNA, the CDR3 is TGTGCCAGCAGTCCAGGACTAGCGGGGACGGCCGGGGAGCTGTTTTTT. Amino acid sequence: CASSPGLAGTAGELFF.

The J gene is TRBJ1-6, the V gene TRBV5-8; D remains ambiguous. V gave up 3 bases and J gave up 0 bases, with 10 bases separating them. This CDR3 contains 16 residues. The germline V gene has CDR1 SGHTS and CDR2 YDEGEE. This CDR3 reads CASSWLVSSYNSPLHF. The CDR3 DNA is TGTGCCAGCAGCTGGTTGGTGAGCTCCTATAATTCACCCCTCCACTTT. Looking up the rest from reference TRBV5-8 and TRBJ1-6 gives the full variable domain: EAGVTQSPTHLIKTRGQQATLRCSPISGHTSVYWYQQALGLGLQFLLWYDEGEERNRGNFPPRFSGRQFPNYSSELNVNALELEDSALYLCASSWLVSSYNSPLHFGNGTRLTVT.

The chain carries TRBV29-1 and TRBJ1-2; 8 nucleotides align to TRBD1. The trim removed 7 bases at V and 4 bases at J, leaving 5 bases unmatched. The CDR3 has 12 residues. Germline CDR1 and CDR2: SQVTM and ANQGSEA. CDR3 bases: TGCAGCGGTGGAGACAGGGGCTATGGCTACACCTTC. Its translation is CSGGDRGYGYTF.

J is TRBJ2-5 and V is TRBV6-5; D is perhaps TRBD1 (6 bases). The CDR3 runs to 13 residues. Germline V lookup: CDR1 MNHEY, CDR2 SVGAGI. Between the trimmed V and J ends, which lost 2 bases and 5 bases, there was a span of 9 bases. The CDR3 loop reads CASSYMGAETQYF. CDR3 coding DNA: TGTGCCAGCAGTTACATGGGGGCGGAGACCCAGTACTTC.

The chain recombines TRBV6-5 with TRBJ1-1; no definite D call. Trimming cost V 2 bases and J 0 bases, with 10 bases left between them. Germline-derived CDR1 and CDR2 are MNHEY and SVGAGI. The CDR3 is 15 residues long. The CDR3 region is CASSYDQPMNTEAFF. DNA for the CDR3: TGTGCCAGCAGTTACGATCAGCCCATGAACACTGAAGCTTTCTTT.

The chain couples TRBV5-6 to TRBJ2-1; 7 bases agree with TRBD2. The germline V gene encodes CDR1 SGHDT and CDR2 YYEEEE. The V gene end was trimmed by 0 bases and the J gene end by 8 bases; junction bases not matched to a gene: 5. There are 14 residues in the CDR3. DNA for the CDR3: TGTGCCAGCAGCTTGGGCCTAGCGGATTATGAGCAGTTCTTC. Translating it yields CASSLGLADYEQFF.

The chain employs TRBV6-1 and TRBJ2-5; possibly TRBD1 for D (6 bases). From germline, CDR1 is MNHNS and CDR2 SASEGT. The CDR3 consists of 14 residues. Trimming shortened V by 3 bases and J by 4 bases, and 12 bases separated the two germline ends. The CDR3, as DNA: TGTGCCAGCAGTGACTGGACAGTTGGAGAGACCCAGTACTTC. This encodes CASSDWTVGETQYF.

The chain combines TRBV28 with TRBJ2-7; TRBD2 matches at 10 bases. The CDR3 contains 17 residues. Germline CDR1 and CDR2: MDHEN and SYDVKM. V dropped 6 bases and J dropped 1; count of bases not matched to a gene: 12. CDR3 DNA: TGTGCCAGCAGCCCTACAAAACTAGCGGGGAGGTCCTACGAGCAGTACTTC. This translates into CASSPTKLAGRSYEQYF.

The chain recombines TRBV7-2 with TRBJ2-7; D is ambiguous. With 1 base removed from V and 0 bases from J, the gap between germline ends came to 19 bases. In germline, CDR1 is SGHTA, CDR2 FQGNSA. The CDR3 has 18 residues. CDR3 protein: CASSLEIGHTTSSYEQYF. DNA of the CDR3: TGTGCCAGCAGCTTAGAAATTGGGCACACCACGAGCTCCTACGAGCAGTACTTC.

The chain joins TRBV5-4 to TRBJ1-4, with D possibly matching TRBD1 (6 bases). Trimming pared 2 bases from V and 0 bases from J, leaving 17 bases between. The CDR3 loop spans 18 amino acids. Germline CDR1 and CDR2: SGHNT and YYREEE (reference sequence). Here the CDR3 DNA reads TGTGCCAGCAGCTTATCGACAGGCCTCTTATCAACTAATGAAAAACTGTTTTTT. Residues: CASSLSTGLLSTNEKLFF.

In this sample, this clone turned up a few times. The rearrangement uses TRBV4-2 and TRBJ1-5; D is unresolved. Trimming removed 0 bases at V and 5 bases at J, with 11 bases between. CDR1 LGHNA and CDR2 YNFKEQ come from the germline V gene. The CDR3 is made up of 15 amino acids. The CDR3 DNA follows: TGTGCCAGCAGCCAAGATCTGAACAGCCATCAGCCCCAGCATTTT. Its protein product is CASSQDLNSHQPQHF.